This T cell receptor beta chain appears in the sequencing data of a study of shared clonotypes between healthy human individuals. Study context: Three CD4 naive, three CD4 memory, two CD8 naive and one CD8 memory plate were used per donor. Findings and limits, study-wide: An expected dependence of interdonor clonotype sharing on sequencing depth was noted. Sorted-subset sequencing, rarefaction showed, was incomplete despite large depth.

The CDR3 consists of 13 residues. CDR1 is KGHSH and CDR2 is LQKENI in the germline V gene. Between the trimmed V and J ends, which lost 5 bases and 11 bases, there was a span of 13 bases. Healthy and HIV-negative, the adult donors had no recent acute infections or vaccinations. Here immunoSEQ multiplex PCR was the method, and the copy in TCRdb shows in-frame clones only, minus some. The table has over a million clones, about 74% seen once. This clone showed up just once. Its antigen is currently unknown. This chain joins TRBV18 and TRBJ1-6, with a weak D call TRBD1 (5 bases). This TCR was recovered from a young man in good health. Source material: memory CD4+ T cells sorted from blood. The sample's subset: CD45RA-negative fraction. CDR3 protein: CASSTTGEAPLHF. The CDR3 DNA reads as TGTGCCAGCTCAACGACGGGGGAAGCACCCCTCCACTTT. Complete variable domain (other parts from reference TRBV18 and TRBJ1-6): NAGVMQNPRHLVRRRGQEARLRCSPMKGHSHVYWYRQLPEEGLKFMVYLQKENIIDESGMPKERFSAEFPKEGPSILRIQQVVRGDSAAYFCASSTTGEAPLHFGNGTRLTVT.